This T cell receptor beta chain originates from a study of cytomegalovirus exposure and HLA in healthy donors. CDR1 and CDR2 from the germline V gene are LNHNV and YYDKDF (reference sequence). The V segment lost 0 bases and the J segment 1 base; nucleotides outside the gene matches: 6. The CDR3 covers 17 residues. Primers for the PCR totalled 60 Vbeta and 13 Jbeta. The repertoire was sequenced with immunoSEQ multiplex PCR; TCRdb's copy has only in-frame clones and lacks some. The sample yields about 150,000 clones, roughly three quarters seen once. Turning to this clone: The antigen is not known.

Notes on the study in general: When analyzed later, a missense DCLRE1C variant was found to be linked to TCR beta V- and J-gene trimming. Confirmation in vitro established that a few CMV-associated chains were specific for CMV antigens. The majority of TCR sequences were rare, yet some public TCRs appeared in many donors. Cytomegalovirus association was assigned to more than 150 TCR beta chains.

The rearrangement links TRBV15 to TRBJ1-2, with 9 bases matching TRBD1. Sequenced: PBMCs. This TCR came from a man in his thirties or forties in good health and CMV-seropositive. DNA for the CDR3: TGTGCCACCAGCAGAGATAGGGGGACAGGGCTTAACTATGGCTACACCTTC. Its protein product is CATSRDRGTGLNYGYTF.